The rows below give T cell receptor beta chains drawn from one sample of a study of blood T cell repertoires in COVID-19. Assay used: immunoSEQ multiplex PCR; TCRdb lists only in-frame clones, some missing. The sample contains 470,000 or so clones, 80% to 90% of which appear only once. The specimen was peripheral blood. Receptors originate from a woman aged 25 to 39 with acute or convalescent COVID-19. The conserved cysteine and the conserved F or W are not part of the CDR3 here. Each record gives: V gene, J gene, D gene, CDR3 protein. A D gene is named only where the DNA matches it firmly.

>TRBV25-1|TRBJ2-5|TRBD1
ASSDTGQGVETQY
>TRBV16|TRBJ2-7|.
ASSQFISPSYEQY
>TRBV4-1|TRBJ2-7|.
ASSQDPGVEQY
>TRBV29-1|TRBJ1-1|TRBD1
SAFVDDRGTYEAF
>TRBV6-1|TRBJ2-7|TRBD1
ASSEGAGGWAEQY
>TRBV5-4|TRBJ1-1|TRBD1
ASSFRRTGGTEAF
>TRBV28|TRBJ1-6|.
ASSLRGVGSPLH
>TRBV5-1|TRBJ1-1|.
ASSFDSTEAF
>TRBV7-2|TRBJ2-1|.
ASSLRAPEQF
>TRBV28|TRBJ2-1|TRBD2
ASSTGLAVGEQF
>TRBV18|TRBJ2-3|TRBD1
ASSLTGGQGLDTQY